This section outlines one T cell receptor beta chain sequence together with its context. Antigen specificity is unknown. The data were taken from a study of cytomegalovirus exposure and HLA in healthy donors. Study results and limitations: In an earlier analysis, most TCR beta V segments were productive about 87% or about 30% of the time.

The PCR employed 60 Vbeta primers together with 13 Jbeta primers. Authors' data handling: In a later analysis, about 11 million of some 80 million unique beta chains occurred in at least two donors. Assay used: immunoSEQ multiplex PCR; TCRdb lists only in-frame clones, some missing. Clonal size and the V and J genes are those of that table, whereas D and trimming came from the DNA. The sample holds about 140,000 clones, 65% to 70% seen once. This TCR came from a young man in good health and CMV-seropositive. The sequenced sample consisted of PBMCs.

CDR3 loop: CASSFSGGNYGYTF. CDR3 DNA sequence: TGTGCCAGCAGTTTTTCAGGGGGCAACTATGGCTACACCTTC. The chain combines TRBV28 with TRBJ1-2; 8 nucleotides agree with TRBD1. Losses at the gene ends were 3 bases for V and 2 bases for J; bases not matched to a gene: 2. Germline V lookup: CDR1 MDHEN, CDR2 SYDVKM. The CDR3 consists of 14 residues.